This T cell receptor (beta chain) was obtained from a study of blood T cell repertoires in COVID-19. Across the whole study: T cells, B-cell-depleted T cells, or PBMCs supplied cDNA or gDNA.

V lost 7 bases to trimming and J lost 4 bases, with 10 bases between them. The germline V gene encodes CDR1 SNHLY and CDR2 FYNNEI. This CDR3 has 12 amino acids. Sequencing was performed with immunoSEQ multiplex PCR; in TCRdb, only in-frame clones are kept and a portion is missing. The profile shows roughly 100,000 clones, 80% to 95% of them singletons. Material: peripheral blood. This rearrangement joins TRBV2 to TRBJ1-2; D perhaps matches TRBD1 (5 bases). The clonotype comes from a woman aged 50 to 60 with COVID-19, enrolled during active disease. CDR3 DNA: TGTGCCAGCAAAACCGGGGGCTATGGCTACACCTTC. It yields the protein CASKTGGYGYTF.